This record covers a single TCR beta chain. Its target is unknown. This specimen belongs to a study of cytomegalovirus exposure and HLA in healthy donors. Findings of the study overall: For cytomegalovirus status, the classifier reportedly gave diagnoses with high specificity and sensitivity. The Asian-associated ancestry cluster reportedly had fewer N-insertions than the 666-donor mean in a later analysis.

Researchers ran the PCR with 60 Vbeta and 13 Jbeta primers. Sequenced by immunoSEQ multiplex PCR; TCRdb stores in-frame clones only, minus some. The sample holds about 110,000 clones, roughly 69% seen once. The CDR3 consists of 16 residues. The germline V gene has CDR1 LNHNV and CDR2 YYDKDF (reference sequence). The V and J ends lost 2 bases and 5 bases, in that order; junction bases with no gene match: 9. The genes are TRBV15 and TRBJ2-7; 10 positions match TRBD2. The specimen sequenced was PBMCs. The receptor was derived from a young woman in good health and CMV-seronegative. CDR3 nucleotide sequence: TGTGCCACCAGCAGACTCCAGAGCGGGAGGGATCACGAGCAGTACTTC. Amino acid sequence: CATSRLQSGRDHEQYF.